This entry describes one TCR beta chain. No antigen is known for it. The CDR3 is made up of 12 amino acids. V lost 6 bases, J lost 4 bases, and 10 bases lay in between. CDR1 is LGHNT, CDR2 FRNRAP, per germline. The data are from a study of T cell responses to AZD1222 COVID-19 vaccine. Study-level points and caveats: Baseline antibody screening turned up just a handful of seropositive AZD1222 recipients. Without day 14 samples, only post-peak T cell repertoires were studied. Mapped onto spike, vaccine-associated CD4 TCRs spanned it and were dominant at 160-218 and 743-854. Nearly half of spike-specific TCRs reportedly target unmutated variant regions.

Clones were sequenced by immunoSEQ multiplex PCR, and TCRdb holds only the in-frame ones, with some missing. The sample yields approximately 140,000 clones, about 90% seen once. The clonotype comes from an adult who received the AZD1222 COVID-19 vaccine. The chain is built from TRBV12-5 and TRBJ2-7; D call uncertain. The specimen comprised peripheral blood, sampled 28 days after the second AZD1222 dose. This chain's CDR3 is CASGFREYEQYF. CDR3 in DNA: TGTGCTAGTGGCTTTAGAGAATACGAGCAGTACTTC.